This TCR beta chain was sequenced during a study of Graves' ophthalmopathy and Graves' hyperthyroidism. Looked up from germline, CDR1 is KGHSH and CDR2 is LQKENI. The V end was cut by 4 bases, the J end by 4 bases, with 20 bases between. CDR3 length equals 18 residues. CDR3 regions of TCR beta were amplified from RNA transcripts. An initial RT-PCR round employing HTBI primers preceded a second-round multiplex PCR. TCRdb re-derived calls from the multiplex PCR reads in MiXCR, one entry per CDR3 protein. This table has some 370,000 distinct CDR3 sequences, approximately 17% appearing once. Over 18 months of follow-up, stable hyperthyroidism required that no ophthalmopathy appear. Ineligible for inclusion were patients with other autoimmune diseases, uncontrolled infections, pregnancy or lactation. Diagnosis relied on clinical symptoms, serum thyroxine, TRAb, thyroid ultrasound and orbital computed tomography.

In regard to this clonotype: What it binds is unknown.

Findings and limits, study-wide: Most thyroid-expanded clonotypes exceeding 0.001 frequency were also found in blood.

This receptor was taken from an adult woman with stable Graves' hyperthyroidism. Sequencing input: peripheral blood. This chain joins TRBV18 and TRBJ2-6, with D possibly being TRBD1 (5 bases). The CDR3 region has the DNA TGTGCCAGCTCACTACTGGTGGGGCCGAATGTAGGGGCCAACGTCCTGACTTTC. Translated: CASSLLVGPNVGANVLTF.